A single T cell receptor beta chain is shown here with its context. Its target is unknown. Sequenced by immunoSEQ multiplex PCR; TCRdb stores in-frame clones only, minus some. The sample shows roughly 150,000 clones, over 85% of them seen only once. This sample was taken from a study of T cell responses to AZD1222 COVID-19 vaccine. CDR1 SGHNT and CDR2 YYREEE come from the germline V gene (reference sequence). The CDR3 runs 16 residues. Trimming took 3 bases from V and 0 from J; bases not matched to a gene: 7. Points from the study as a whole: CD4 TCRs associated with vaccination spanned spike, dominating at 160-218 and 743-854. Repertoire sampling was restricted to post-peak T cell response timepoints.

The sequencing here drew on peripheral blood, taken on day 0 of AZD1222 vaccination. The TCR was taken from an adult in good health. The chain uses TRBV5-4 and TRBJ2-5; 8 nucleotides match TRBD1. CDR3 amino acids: CASSSTGASYQETQYF. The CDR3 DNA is TGTGCCAGCAGCTCGACAGGGGCGTCGTACCAAGAGACCCAGTACTTC.